The clone carrying this T cell receptor beta chain has only one observation. The antigen remains undetermined. This sample stems from a study of shared clonotypes between healthy human individuals. Study details: The donor group consisted of a couple of women and a few men, aged 18 to 49. Per-donor plates numbered three CD4 naive, three CD4 memory, two CD8 naive and one CD8 memory.

In the study's own analysis: ImmunoSEQ supplied junction-only sequences lacking quality scores, so filtering was different. Produced via immunoSEQ multiplex PCR; TCRdb's table is partial and in-frame only. Clonal size and the V and J genes are those of that table, whereas D and trimming came from the DNA. This repertoire shows more than 2 million clones, roughly 95% found once; its top ten account for less than 0.15%. Study findings and constraints: Against clonotypes common to all four donors, non-shared ones had lower generation probabilities.

Unmatched junction bases numbered 14, after V lost 4 bases and J lost 0 bases. The length of the CDR3 is 20 residues. CDR1 is SGDLS, CDR2 YYNGEE, per germline. This rearrangement joins TRBV9 to TRBJ2-7; 15 positions agree with TRBD2. The clonotype comes from a man aged 18 to 30 in good health. The sequencing input was naive CD4+ T cells sorted from blood. Subset here: CD45RA+ positively selected. CDR3 sequence (DNA): TGTGCCAGCAGCCCCGGACAGCGGACTAGCGGGAGGGCCAGCTCCTACGAGCAGTACTTC. The encoded protein is CASSPGQRTSGRASSYEQYF.